A selection of T cell receptor beta chains follows, all from one sample in a study of shared clonotypes between healthy human individuals. Generated by immunoSEQ multiplex PCR, the TCRdb table keeps only in-frame clones and is missing some. Among about 580,000 clones, roughly 98% were seen once, and the ten largest hold approximately 0.3%. Input material: naive CD8+ T cells sorted from blood. These receptors all come from a man aged 25 to 40 in good health. Each CDR3 is given with its conserved first and last residue. Each record gives: V gene, J gene, clone size, D gene, CDR3 DNA, CDR3 protein. The D gene is left open where the match is weak. Clone size is shown for a subset of rows, as once, few, many or a class of expanded clone.

v_call: TRBV29-1
j_call: TRBJ2-1
clone_size: once
d_call: .
cdr3_nt: TGCAGCGCTTGGGACCTGGCAGGCGAGCAGTTCTTC
cdr3_aa: CSAWDLAGEQFF

v_call: TRBV28
j_call: TRBJ1-5
clone_size: .
d_call: .
cdr3_nt: TGTGCCAGCAATTCCCTACTGACTAGCAATCAGCCCCAGCATTTT
cdr3_aa: CASNSLLTSNQPQHF

v_call: TRBV11-2
j_call: TRBJ2-1
clone_size: .
d_call: TRBD2
cdr3_nt: TGTGCCAGCAGCCCGCCGGGACTAGCGGCCTACAATGAGCAGTTCTTC
cdr3_aa: CASSPPGLAAYNEQFF

v_call: TRBV6-6
j_call: TRBJ2-5
clone_size: .
d_call: .
cdr3_nt: TGTGCCAGCAGCCCGTACCAAGAGACCCAGTACTTC
cdr3_aa: CASSPYQETQYF

v_call: TRBV7-9
j_call: TRBJ2-1
clone_size: .
d_call: .
cdr3_nt: TGTGCCAGCAGCCCAGCCTTATCCTACAATGAGCAGTTCTTC
cdr3_aa: CASSPALSYNEQFF

v_call: TRBV11-3
j_call: TRBJ2-1
clone_size: .
d_call: .
cdr3_nt: TGTGCCAGCAGTCAGTGGGGGGATGAGCAGTTCTTC
cdr3_aa: CASSQWGDEQFF

v_call: TRBV10-2
j_call: TRBJ2-7
clone_size: .
d_call: .
cdr3_nt: TGCGCCAGCAGTGAGGGGGGAGCCTACGAGCAGTACTTC
cdr3_aa: CASSEGGAYEQYF

v_call: TRBV27
j_call: TRBJ2-7
clone_size: .
d_call: .
cdr3_nt: TGTGCCAGCAGTCACAGGGTCTCCTACGAGCAGTACTTC
cdr3_aa: CASSHRVSYEQYF

v_call: TRBV7-9
j_call: TRBJ2-2
clone_size: once
d_call: .
cdr3_nt: TGTGCCAGCCAGGGAGCCGGAAACACCGGGGAGCTGTTTTTT
cdr3_aa: CASQGAGNTGELFF

v_call: TRBV27
j_call: TRBJ2-2
clone_size: once
d_call: TRBD1
cdr3_nt: TGTGCCAGCAGTGATTTCAGGGGGATGAACACCGGGGAGCTGTTTTTT
cdr3_aa: CASSDFRGMNTGELFF

v_call: TRBV28
j_call: TRBJ1-5
clone_size: .
d_call: .
cdr3_nt: TGTGCCAGCAGAATGAAGTGGGGGGCGCGACAGCCCCAGCATTTT
cdr3_aa: CASRMKWGARQPQHF